This passage covers 10 T cell receptor beta chains from one sample sequenced in a study of blood T cells in healthy people across ages. The use of a sample-barcoded 5' primer and a J-beta primer mix characterized a second PCR of roughly 7 to 11 cycles. TCRdb re-derived calls from the 5' RACE reads in MiXCR, one entry per CDR3 protein. The table lists about 800,000 distinct CDR3 sequences, roughly 25% of them singletons, with approximately 4% in the top ten. In addition, the sample was reused for a study of T cells of mothers and their children.

Sequencing used blood. The receptors derive from a boy between 5 and 17 years old in good health.

This chain connects TRBV7-2 to TRBJ2-4; 10 bases are shared with TRBD2. V was clipped by 5 bases and J by 5 bases; unmatched bases: 12. The CDR3 runs to 17 residues. Germline V gene lookup returns CDR1 SGHTA and CDR2 FQGNSA. CDR3 bases: TGTGCCAGCAGCAAAAATCCAGTACTAGCGGGGCAAAACATTCAGTACTTC. As protein: CASSKNPVLAGQNIQYF. Together with reference TRBV7-2 and TRBJ2-4, the CDR3 gives the full variable domain: GAGVSQSPSNKVTEKGKDVELRCDPISGHTALYWYRQSLGQGLEFLIYFQGNSAPDKSGLPSDRFSAERTGGSVSTLTIQRTQQEDSAVYLCASSKNPVLAGQNIQYFGAGTRLSVL.

This clonotype came up a few times. The CDR3 sequence: CSARDGPHSEAFF. The CDR3 DNA sequence: TGCAGTGCTAGGGACGGACCCCATTCGGAAGCTTTCTTT. This chain joins TRBV20-1 and TRBJ1-1; D gene uncertain. The ends were cut back, 3 bases at V and 8 bases at J, with 16 bases in the middle. The germline V gene encodes CDR1 DFQATT and CDR2 SNEGSKA (reference sequence). This CDR3 region has 13 residues.

The chain employs TRBV20-1 and TRBJ1-1, with D maybe TRBD1 (5 bases). This CDR3 has 16 residues. Trimming shortened V by 0 bases and J by 0 bases, and 14 bases separated the two germline ends. In germline, CDR1 is DFQATT, CDR2 SNEGSKA (reference sequence). Here the CDR3 reads CSARDLTRAMNTEAFF. Written as DNA, the CDR3 is TGCAGTGCTAGAGATCTCACCAGGGCAATGAACACTGAAGCTTTCTTT.

This clonotype was seen ten or more times. This chain links TRBV5-1 with TRBJ2-7; weak D call: TRBD1 (6 bases). CDR3 length equals 14 residues. Germline V gene sequence: CDR1 SGHRS, CDR2 YFSETQ. The ends were cut back, 0 bases at V and 4 bases at J, with 11 bases in the middle. This CDR3 is CASSLAAGAYEQYF. For the CDR3, the DNA is TGCGCCAGCAGCTTGGCGGCAGGGGCGTACGAGCAGTACTTC.

About this clonotype: Given a much more abundant clone one base away, this may be a read error. The chain links TRBV10-3 to TRBJ2-3; D is possibly TRBD1 (5 bases). V lost 11 bases and J 6 bases, leaving 18 bases between the germline ends. CDR1 and CDR2 (germline): ENHRY, SYGVKD. This CDR3 has 13 residues. The CDR3 reads CAARKGVGDTQYF. The CDR3 nucleotides are TGTGCCGCGCGAAAAGGGGTAGGGGATACGCAGTATTTT.

This clonotype came up a few times. The chain has TRBV27 and TRBJ1-2; 10 bases are shared with TRBD1. Germline CDR1 and CDR2: MNHEY and SMNVEV (reference sequence). The CDR3 runs to 17 residues. Trimming removed 4 bases from V and 4 bases from J; junction bases left unmatched: 12. CDR3 DNA sequence: TGTGCCAGCAGTTCCTTCCTCCGGACAGGGGGTGGCTATGGCTACACCTTC. Translation gives CASSSFLRTGGGYGYTF.

This chain joins TRBV6-1 and TRBJ2-5; D unresolved. The CDR3 runs to 14 residues. Trimming shortened V by 8 bases and J by 4 bases, and 17 bases separated the two germline ends. Germline V lookup: CDR1 MNHNS, CDR2 SASEGT. The CDR3 spells CASSIGWAAETQYF. The CDR3 bases are TGTGCCAGCTCCATTGGGTGGGCGGCAGAGACCCAGTACTTC.

The J gene is TRBJ2-5, the V gene TRBV6-2 or TRBV6-3; D gene unclear. Germline values: CDR1 MNHEY, CDR2 SVGEGT. Trimming removed 8 bases at V and 4 bases at J, with 17 bases between. This CDR3 is 14 amino acids long. CDR3 sequence (DNA): TGTGCCAGCTCTCTACGGAGCGTTACAGAGACCCAGTACTTC. Translation gives CASSLRSVTETQYF.

This clonotype came up a few times. The chain uses TRBV12-3 or TRBV12-4 and TRBJ1-5, with 7 bases that match TRBD1. The CDR3 is 15 residues long. After removal of 5 bases from V and 0 bases from J, the junction contained 4 bases not matched to a gene. The CDR3 loop reads CASSQDRLSNQPQHF. In DNA, the CDR3 is TGTGCCAGCAGTCAGGACAGGCTTAGCAATCAGCCCCAGCATTTT.

This clonotype was seen only a few times. This rearrangement joins TRBV4-3 to TRBJ1-2; the match to TRBD1 covers 9 bases. Germline lookup yields CDR1 LGHNA and CDR2 YSLEER. CDR3 length: 15 amino acids. The V segment lost 3 bases and the J segment 5 bases; nucleotides outside the gene matches: 7. Written as DNA, the CDR3 is TGCGCCAGCAGCCACTCAACAGGGGGCGAATATGGCTACACCTTC. Protein: CASSHSTGGEYGYTF.